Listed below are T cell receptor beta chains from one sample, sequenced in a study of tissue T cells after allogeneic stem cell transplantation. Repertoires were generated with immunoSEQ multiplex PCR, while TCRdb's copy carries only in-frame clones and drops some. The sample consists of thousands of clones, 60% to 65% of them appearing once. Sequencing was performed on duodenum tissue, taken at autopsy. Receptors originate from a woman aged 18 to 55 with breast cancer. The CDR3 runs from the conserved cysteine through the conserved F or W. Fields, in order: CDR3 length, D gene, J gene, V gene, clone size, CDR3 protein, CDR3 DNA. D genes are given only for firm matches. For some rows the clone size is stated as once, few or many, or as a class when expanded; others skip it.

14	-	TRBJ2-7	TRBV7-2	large	CASSDNREYYEQYF	TGTGCCAGCAGCGATAATAGAGAATACTACGAGCAGTACTTC
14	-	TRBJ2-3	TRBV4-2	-	CASSQGSSLDTQYF	TGTGCCAGCAGCCAAGGGTCTAGCTTGGATACGCAGTATTTT
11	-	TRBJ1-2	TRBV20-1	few	CSAGGNYGYTF	TGCAGTGCTGGGGGGAACTATGGCTACACCTTC
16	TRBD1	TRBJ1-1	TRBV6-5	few	CASSYSKGGLVSEAFF	TGTGCCAGCAGTTACTCAAAAGGGGGCTTGGTCTCTGAAGCTTTCTTT
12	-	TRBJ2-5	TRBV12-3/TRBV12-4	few	CASVGVQETQYF	TGTGCCAGCGTTGGGGTCCAAGAGACCCAGTACTTC
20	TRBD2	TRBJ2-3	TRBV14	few	CASSQGDEGLALRSTDTQYF	TGTGCCAGCAGCCAAGGAGATGAGGGACTAGCGCTGAGGAGCACAGATACGCAGTATTTT
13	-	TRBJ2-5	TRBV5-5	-	CASSLVTQETQYF	TGTGCCAGCAGCTTGGTGACCCAAGAGACCCAGTACTTC
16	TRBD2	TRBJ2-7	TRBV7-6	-	CASSLLASGGAYEQYF	TGTGCCAGCAGCTTATTGGCTAGCGGGGGGGCCTACGAGCAGTACTTC
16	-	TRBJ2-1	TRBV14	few	CASSQVVGAVGNEQFF	TGTGCCAGCAGCCAAGTGGTGGGGGCGGTAGGCAATGAGCAGTTCTTC
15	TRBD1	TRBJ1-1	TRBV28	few	CASSQHQGGDTEAFF	TGTGCCAGCAGTCAGCACCAGGGGGGTGACACTGAAGCTTTCTTT
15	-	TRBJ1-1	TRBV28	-	CASSFPGALSTEAFF	TGTGCCAGCAGTTTCCCCGGAGCCCTGAGCACTGAAGCTTTCTTT
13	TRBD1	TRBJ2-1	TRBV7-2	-	CASSLDRGDEQFF	TGTGCCAGCAGCCTAGACAGGGGTGATGAGCAGTTCTTC
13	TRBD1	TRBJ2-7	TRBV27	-	CASSYRGQREQYF	TGTGCCAGCAGCTACAGGGGGCAAAGAGAGCAGTACTTC
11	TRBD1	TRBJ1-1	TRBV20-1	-	CSGATGLEAFF	TGCAGTGGCGCGACAGGGCTTGAAGCTTTCTTT
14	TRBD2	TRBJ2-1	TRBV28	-	CASSPGGAYNEQFF	TGTGCCAGCAGTCCGGGGGGGGCCTACAATGAGCAGTTCTTC